A selection of T cell receptor beta chains follows, all from one sample in a study of blood T cell repertoires in COVID-19. This table comes from immunoSEQ multiplex PCR, and its TCRdb copy is limited to in-frame clones, with some not included. Found here are 93,000 or so clones, 85% to 90% of them singletons; the top ten hold about 3%. Sequencing was performed on peripheral blood. Source of these receptors: a human donor in a cohort sampled during active COVID-19. The CDR3 runs from the conserved cysteine through the conserved F or W. The D gene is left open where the match is weak. Only part of the rows carry a size: once, few, many, or a class if the clone is expanded.

>TRBV5-1|TRBJ1-1|TRBD1|.
TGCGCCAGCAGCTTGGCACAGGGGGTAAGCACTGAAGCTTTCTTT
CASSLAQGVSTEAFF
>TRBV28|TRBJ2-1|.|.
TGTGCCAGCAAACAACGGTGGGCCGTTACCTACAATGAGCAGTTCTTC
CASKQRWAVTYNEQFF
>TRBV5-1|TRBJ1-1|.|.
TGCGCCAGCAGCGCTGCCGGGATCTGGGTTTTCTTT
CASSAAGIWVFF
>TRBV29-1|TRBJ1-2|.|.
TGCAGCGTTGAAGGGACACTCCGAAATCTTCTCTATGGCTACACCTTC
CSVEGTLRNLLYGYTF
>TRBV5-6|TRBJ2-4|TRBD1|.
TGTGCCAGCAGCTTCATCAGGGGGCGCGGAAACATTCAGTACTTC
CASSFIRGRGNIQYF
>TRBV5-1|TRBJ2-3|.|.
TGCGCCAGCAGCCCTGGGGGGGGGCCCTCAGATACGCAGTATTTT
CASSPGGGPSDTQYF
>TRBV27|TRBJ2-2|TRBD2|.
TGTGCCAGCAGTTTATATATCGGGGGGGCATTATCATTGAGGACCGGGGAGCTGTTTTTT
CASSLYIGGALSLRTGELFF
>TRBV12-3/TRBV12-4|TRBJ2-7|.|.
TGTGCCAGCAGTCCCGACAAATCCTACGAGCAGTACTTC
CASSPDKSYEQYF
>TRBV6-6|TRBJ2-3|TRBD1|.
TGTGCCAGCAGTTACTCGACAGGGGGCTACACAGATACGCAGTATTTT
CASSYSTGGYTDTQYF
>TRBV28|TRBJ1-2|.|.
TGTGCCAGCAGTTTAACAGGCCCGTATGGCTACACCTTC
CASSLTGPYGYTF
>TRBV19|TRBJ2-4|.|.
TGTGCCAGTAGTATGTGGGCTACTGGCAAAAACATTCAGTACTTC
CASSMWATGKNIQYF
>TRBV28|TRBJ1-5|.|.
TGTGCCAGCAGTCGCCGCGGGGGGACCAATCAGCCCCAGCATTTT
CASSRRGGTNQPQHF
>TRBV5-1|TRBJ2-3|.|.
TGCGCCAGCACCCCGTTCGGTCCAGATACGCAGTATTTT
CASTPFGPDTQYF
>TRBV30|TRBJ2-4|.|.
TGTGCCTCCCATATCGCTTCCGGTTTTGGCAAAAACATTCAGTACTTC
CASHIASGFGKNIQYF
>TRBV21-1|TRBJ2-2|.|.
TGTGCCAGCAGCTCTCCCGGGACAGGGACCACCGGGGAGCTGTTTTTT
CASSSPGTGTTGELFF
>TRBV2|TRBJ2-3|.|few
TGTGCCAGCAGATTCGCAGGGTCCACAGATACGCAGTATTTT
CASRFAGSTDTQYF
>TRBV7-6|TRBJ2-7|TRBD2|once
TGTGCCAGCAGCCCCACGGGACTAGCGGGATTGGGGCCATCCTACGAGCAGTACTTC
CASSPTGLAGLGPSYEQYF
>TRBV5-1|TRBJ1-2|.|once
TGCGCCAGCAACCCCTCCGGGACAATGTATGGCTACACCTTC
CASNPSGTMYGYTF
>TRBV3-1/TRBV3-2|TRBJ2-1|TRBD2|once
TGTGCCAGCAGTGATTTAGCGGGGGTCTCCTACAATGAGCAGTTCTTC
CASSDLAGVSYNEQFF
>TRBV19|TRBJ2-2|TRBD1|.
TGTGCCAGTAACCCCCCGACAGGGATGAAGGTTAAGACCGGGGAGCTGTTTTTT
CASNPPTGMKVKTGELFF
>TRBV2|TRBJ2-1|TRBD2|.
TGTGCCAGCAGTGAAAGGCTAGCGGGCCTCAATGAGCAGTTCTTC
CASSERLAGLNEQFF
>TRBV29-1|TRBJ2-7|TRBD1|.
TGCAGCGTTGGACGGACAGGCTCCTACGAGCAGTACTTC
CSVGRTGSYEQYF
>TRBV24-1|TRBJ1-2|.|.
TGTGCCACCAGTGTCGGGACAACCTATGGCTACACCTTC
CATSVGTTYGYTF